This T cell receptor beta chain was observed in a study of breast tumors, draining lymph nodes, adjacent tissues. Study-wide results and caveats: Compared with basal-like, luminal-like tumors shared significantly more repertoire with nontumor tissue. Tumor T cell lymph node origin was a supported hypothesis, not proven. Compared with lymph nodes, tumors were less diverse; compared with nontumor tissue, more. Findings are consistent with lymph node origin and intratumoral expansion of most tumor T cells.

Comments on this clonotype: Its antigen is not identified.

TCRdb redid the calling of the multiplex PCR reads with MiXCR, one entry per CDR3 protein. Here the sample spans around 13,000 distinct CDR3 sequences, about 70% being singletons. The CDR3 consists of 13 residues. Germline loops: CDR1 KGHDR, CDR2 SFDVKD. J gave up 7 bases and V 3 bases, and 3 bases lay outside the gene matches. The V call is TRBV24-1, the J call TRBJ2-7; 9 bases are a match to TRBD1. Sequenced input: tumor-adjacent breast tissue. This clonotype was sampled from a female donor with breast cancer. Some clones in this sample may be carry-over from other donors' samples. The CDR3: CATSDHRGREQYF. The DNA for the CDR3 is TGTGCCACCAGTGATCACAGGGGGCGTGAGCAGTACTTC.